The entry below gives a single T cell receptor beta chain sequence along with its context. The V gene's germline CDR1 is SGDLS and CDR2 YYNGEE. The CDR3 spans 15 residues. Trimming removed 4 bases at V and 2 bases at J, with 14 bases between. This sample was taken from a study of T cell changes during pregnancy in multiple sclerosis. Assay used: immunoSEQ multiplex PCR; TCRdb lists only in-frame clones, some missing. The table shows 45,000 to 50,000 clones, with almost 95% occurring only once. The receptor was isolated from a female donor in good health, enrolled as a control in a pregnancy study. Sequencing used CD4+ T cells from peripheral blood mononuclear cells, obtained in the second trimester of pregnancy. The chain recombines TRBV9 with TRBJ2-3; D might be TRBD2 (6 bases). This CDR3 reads CASSPRLDHTDTQYF. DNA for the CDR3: TGTGCCAGCAGCCCACGACTAGACCACACAGATACGCAGTATTTT. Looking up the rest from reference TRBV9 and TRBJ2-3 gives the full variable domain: DSGVTQTPKHLITATGQRVTLRCSPRSGDLSVYWYQQSLDQGLQFLIQYYNGEERAKGNILERFSAQQFPDLHSELNLSSLELGDSALYFCASSPRLDHTDTQYFGPGTRLTVL.